A single sample gave rise to the 30 T cell receptor beta chains below, sequenced in a study of response to subunit inactivated influenza vaccine. Using its own MiXCR run on the RT-PCR reads, TCRdb lists one record per CDR3 protein. The sample carries 710,000 or so distinct CDR3 sequences, 15% to 18% recorded once. Sample: PBMCs from blood, taken approximately 12 days after vaccination. These receptors were taken from a man in his fifties or sixties who received an inactivated influenza vaccine.

This chain connects TRBV4-2 to TRBJ1-2, with D uncertain. Germline V gene sequence: CDR1 LGHNA, CDR2 YNFKEQ. The CDR3 runs 15 residues. V lost 3 bases, J lost 1 base, and 12 bases lay in between. The CDR3 spells CASSHPDGFNYGYTF. The CDR3 nucleotides read TGTGCCAGCAGCCATCCGGACGGCTTTAACTATGGCTACACCTTC.

A few counts support this clonotype. The V call is TRBV16, the J call TRBJ2-7; 8 positions agree with TRBD1. The CDR3 is made up of 19 amino acids. Germline CDR1 KGHSY, CDR2 FQNENV. V lost 4 bases, J lost 1 base, and 18 bases stayed unmatched. The CDR3 loop reads CASSPGVKRQGARSYEQYF. In DNA form, the CDR3 reads TGTGCCAGCAGCCCCGGCGTTAAACGGCAGGGGGCGAGGTCCTACGAGCAGTACTTC.

This clonotype occurred a few times. The rearrangement uses TRBV12-3 or TRBV12-4 and TRBJ1-2; D possibly corresponds to TRBD1 (5 bases). V lost 8 bases and J lost 1, with 17 bases in between. The CDR3 sequence is 15 residues long. The CDR3 DNA sequence: TGTGCCAGCGGACGTCGTCGAGGGGATAACTATGGCTACACCTTC. Amino acids: CASGRRRGDNYGYTF.

This clonotype was observed a handful of times. The chain couples TRBV20-1 to TRBJ2-1; 7 nucleotides align to TRBD2. The CDR3 runs to 15 residues. Per germline, CDR1 DFQATT and CDR2 SNEGSKA (reference sequence). Losses at the gene ends were 0 bases for V and 6 bases for J; bases not matched to a gene: 8. The DNA of the CDR3 is TGCAGTGCTAGAGATCTAACTAGCGTCCTCAATGAGCAGTTCTTC. Its protein is CSARDLTSVLNEQFF.

This clonotype appeared a few times. The chain employs TRBV12-3 or TRBV12-4 and TRBJ1-6, with TRBD1 matching 7 bases. The V gene end was trimmed by 6 bases and the J gene end by 5 bases; junction bases not matched to a gene: 7. The CDR3 is 15 residues long. In DNA, the CDR3 is TGTGCCAGCAGCCTAAGGACAGGACATAATTCACCCCTCCACTTT. Amino acids: CASSLRTGHNSPLHF.

The chain joins TRBV6-1 to TRBJ2-1, with 9 bases that match TRBD2. The CDR3 is made up of 15 amino acids. J gave up 6 bases and V 6 bases, and 9 bases lay outside the gene matches. CDR1 and CDR2 from the germline V gene are MNHNS and SASEGT. In DNA form, the CDR3 reads TGTGCCAGCAGGAGCCCGGGACTAGCATCCAATGAGCAGTTCTTC. Translating gives CASRSPGLASNEQFF.

V is TRBV6-1 and J is TRBJ1-1; D is possibly TRBD1 (6 bases). Trimming pared 10 bases from V and 4 bases from J, leaving 19 bases between. This CDR3 has 14 amino acids. Per germline, CDR1 MNHNS and CDR2 SASEGT. The CDR3 sequence is CATGGRGYGTEAFF. CDR3 bases: TGTGCCACCGGCGGCAGGGGATATGGCACTGAAGCTTTCTTT.

This clonotype has just a few counts. The chain joins TRBV30 to TRBJ2-1; 10 nucleotides align to TRBD2. Germline values: CDR1 GTSNPN, CDR2 SVGIG (reference sequence). The CDR3 sequence is 16 residues long. V dropped 0 bases and J dropped 8; count of bases not matched to a gene: 10. The CDR3, as DNA: TGTGCCTGGAGTGTACCCGGACTAGCGGTTTGGGATGAGCAGTTCTTC. Protein product: CAWSVPGLAVWDEQFF.

DNA for the CDR3: TGTGCCAGCAGCCAAGCCTGGGACTCCTACAATGAGCAGTTCTTC. Protein product: CASSQAWDSYNEQFF. The chain uses TRBV4-2 and TRBJ2-1; D uncertain. CDR1 LGHNA and CDR2 YNFKEQ come from the germline V gene. The V and J ends lost 1 base and 0 bases respectively, with 7 bases between them. CDR3 size: 15 residues.

This clonotype was seen a few times. The chain carries TRBV12-3 or TRBV12-4 and TRBJ1-6; 12 bases fit TRBD1. This CDR3 contains 18 residues. Unmatched junction bases numbered 13, after V lost 5 bases and J lost 8 bases. CDR3 in amino acids: CASSPGQGATARDSPLHF. CDR3 DNA sequence: TGTGCCAGCAGTCCGGGACAGGGGGCTACGGCTAGAGATTCACCCCTCCACTTT.

This clonotype was seen only once. The chain combines TRBV6-1 with TRBJ2-1, with 7 bases identical to TRBD2. The trim removed 6 bases at V and 4 bases at J, leaving 15 bases unmatched. Germline V gene sequence: CDR1 MNHNS, CDR2 SASEGT. This CDR3 is 17 amino acids long. The CDR3 DNA reads TGTGCCAGCAGCAAACGATCCCCGAGGGAGGGTTACAATGAGCAGTTCTTC. This gives the protein CASSKRSPREGYNEQFF.

A single count supports this clonotype. This chain joins TRBV7-9 and TRBJ2-1; possibly TRBD2 for D (5 bases). The CDR3 is 15 residues long. V was cut by 5 bases and J by 0 bases, with 11 bases left in between. The germline V gene has CDR1 SEHNR and CDR2 FQNEAQ (reference sequence). CDR3 amino acids: CASSEPSHSYNEQFF. The DNA for the CDR3 is TGTGCCAGCAGCGAGCCTAGCCACTCCTACAATGAGCAGTTCTTC.

The chain carries TRBV29-1 and TRBJ2-5; D perhaps matches TRBD1 (6 bases). CDR1 and CDR2 from the germline V gene are SQVTM and ANQGSEA. V was trimmed by 0 bases and J by 5 bases, leaving 25 bases between them. This CDR3 has 18 residues. The chain's CDR3 is CSVEDWQGSALPWETQYF. The CDR3 DNA reads TGCAGCGTTGAAGATTGGCAGGGGTCGGCACTACCTTGGGAGACCCAGTACTTC.

This clonotype was seen a few times. This chain links TRBV20-1 with TRBJ2-1; D might be TRBD2 (6 bases). The CDR3 has 11 amino acids. Germline CDR1 is DFQATT and CDR2 is SNEGSKA (reference sequence). Trimming pared 2 bases from V and 9 bases from J, leaving 8 bases between. For the CDR3, the DNA is TGCAGTGCTAGACTCGGGGGTGAGCAGTTCTTC. Its protein product is CSARLGGEQFF.

This clonotype was observed many times. The chain has TRBV19 and TRBJ2-1; D is perhaps TRBD2 (6 bases). Deletions cut 4 bases from V and 3 bases from J, with 19 bases between. This CDR3 spans 17 amino acids. CDR1 is LNHDA and CDR2 is SQIVND in the germline V gene (reference sequence). CDR3 nucleotides: TGTGCCAGTAGTACTTCGGGACTCCCAGGGCTCTACAATGAGCAGTTCTTC. It encodes CASSTSGLPGLYNEQFF.

Many counts were recorded for this clonotype. The V and J genes are TRBV5-1 and TRBJ2-7; 11 positions match TRBD2. CDR3 length: 15 residues. Germline CDR1 is SGHRS and CDR2 is YFSETQ. With 1 base clipped from V and 4 bases from J, the junction kept 4 bases outside the gene matches. The CDR3, as DNA: TGCGCCAGCAGCTTGACTAGCGGGAGCCTATACGAGCAGTACTTC. As protein: CASSLTSGSLYEQYF.

There are a few counts of this clonotype. The chain joins TRBV6-5 to TRBJ1-2; perhaps TRBD1 as D (6 bases). The CDR3 spans 16 residues. V was trimmed by 1 base and J by 4 bases, leaving 16 bases between them. Per germline, CDR1 MNHEY and CDR2 SVGAGI. The CDR3 DNA sequence: TGTGCCAGCAGTTACTGGGCAGGGGAAGGAGGCTATGGCTACACCTTC. The encoded protein is CASSYWAGEGGYGYTF.

There are a few counts of this clonotype. The chain uses TRBV29-1 and TRBJ2-3; 11 bases map to TRBD1. The CDR3 runs to 15 residues. V gave up 4 bases and J gave up 4 bases; unmatched junction bases: 7. CDR1 is SQVTM and CDR2 is ANQGSEA in the germline V gene. CDR3 region: CSVVRGTGGSDTQYF. The CDR3 DNA reads as TGCAGCGTTGTGCGCGGGACAGGGGGTTCAGATACGCAGTATTTT.

This chain connects TRBV12-3 or TRBV12-4 to TRBJ2-1; 13 bases align to TRBD2. This CDR3 has 15 amino acids. Germline trimming cut 3 bases from V and 10 bases from J; bases unmatched to any gene: 6. CDR3 loop: CASSLTSGRLSEQFF. In DNA, the CDR3 is TGTGCCAGCAGTTTGACTAGCGGGAGGCTTTCCGAGCAGTTCTTC.

This rearrangement joins TRBV29-1 to TRBJ2-7, with D unclear. This CDR3 has 11 residues. Germline CDR1 is SQVTM and CDR2 is ANQGSEA. The germline V and J ends were trimmed by 3 bases and 7 bases, with 10 bases remaining between them. Here the CDR3 reads CSVDSFGEQYF. For the CDR3, the DNA is TGCAGCGTTGACTCCTTCGGGGAGCAGTACTTC.

The chain is built from TRBV9 and TRBJ2-7, with D possibly TRBD1 on 6 matching bases. Per the germline V gene, CDR1 is SGDLS and CDR2 is YYNGEE. This CDR3 comprises 13 residues. V was cut by 2 bases and J by 4 bases, with 10 bases left in between. The CDR3 bases are TGTGCCAGCAGCGTCTATCAGGGGTACGAGCAGTACTTC. Residues: CASSVYQGYEQYF. The entire variable domain, with the rest obtained from reference TRBV9 and TRBJ2-7, is as follows: DSGVTQTPKHLITATGQRVTLRCSPRSGDLSVYWYQQSLDQGLQFLIQYYNGEERAKGNILERFSAQQFPDLHSELNLSSLELGDSALYFCASSVYQGYEQYFGPGTRLTVT.

V gene TRBV7-2 combines with J gene TRBJ2-5, with D unresolved. The germline V and J ends were trimmed by 0 bases and 4 bases, with 6 bases remaining between them. This CDR3 contains 13 residues. The germline CDR1 and CDR2 sequences are SGHTA and FQGNSA. CDR3 bases: TGTGCCAGCAGCTTAGCGTCTATAGAGACCCAGTACTTC. It codes for CASSLASIETQYF.

In this sample, this clonotype turned up a few times. J is TRBJ2-3 and V is TRBV12-3 or TRBV12-4, with D uncertain. The CDR3 totals 13 residues. Trimming removed 3 bases at V and 4 bases at J, with 8 bases between. The CDR3 loop is CASSFFVSDTQYF. The CDR3 bases are TGTGCCAGCAGTTTCTTTGTCTCAGATACGCAGTATTTT.

This clonotype was detected a few times. In DNA form, the CDR3 reads TGTGCTGAAAGGGGGACCACTGAAGCTTTCTTT. This codes for CAERGTTEAFF. The chain couples TRBV2 to TRBJ1-1, with D perhaps matching TRBD1 (6 bases). The CDR3 sequence is 11 residues long. CDR1 SNHLY and CDR2 FYNNEI come from the germline V gene. The variable domain in full, with the rest retrieved from reference TRBV2 and TRBJ1-1, is EPEVTQTPSHQVTQMGQEVILRCVPISNHLYFYWYRQILGQKVEFLVSFYNNEISEKSEIFDDQFSVERPDGSNFTLKIRSTKLEDSAMYFCAERGTTEAFFGQGTRLTVV.

This clonotype turned up a few times. This rearrangement joins TRBV15 to TRBJ2-1; perhaps TRBD2 as D (6 bases). Between the trimmed V and J ends, which lost 1 base and 0 bases, there was a span of 10 bases. Germline V gives CDR1 LNHNV, CDR2 YYDKDF (reference sequence). The CDR3 loop spans 16 amino acids. The CDR3 loop reads CATSRVPGLSYNEQFF. CDR3 in DNA: TGTGCCACCAGCAGAGTTCCGGGACTCTCCTACAATGAGCAGTTCTTC.

The rearrangement uses TRBV7-9 and TRBJ2-3; 14 nucleotides match TRBD2. Germline values: CDR1 SEHNR, CDR2 FQNEAQ (reference sequence). V was clipped by 4 bases and J by 4 bases; unmatched bases: 4. The CDR3 sequence is 16 residues long. CDR3 in DNA: TGTGCCAGCAGCTCCGAGGGACTAGCGGGAGCAGATACGCAGTATTTT. Its translation is CASSSEGLAGADTQYF. The whole variable domain, remainder taken from reference TRBV7-9 and TRBJ2-3, is DTGVSQNPRHKITKRGQNVTFRCDPISEHNRLYWYRQTLGQGPEFLTYFQNEAQLEKSRLLSDRFSAERPKGSFSTLEIQRTEQGDSAMYLCASSSEGLAGADTQYFGPGTRLTVL.

This clonotype was seen at least ten times. V is TRBV29-1 and J is TRBJ2-7, with 7 bases identical to TRBD1. The trim removed 2 bases at V and 1 base at J, leaving 8 bases unmatched. The germline gives CDR1 SQVTM, CDR2 ANQGSEA. This CDR3 is built from 15 residues. CDR3 nucleotide sequence: TGCAGCGTTGAACTCGGGACAGTGAATTCCTACGAGCAGTACTTC. The encoded protein is CSVELGTVNSYEQYF.

This clonotype was counted between two and nine times. The chain uses TRBV6-6 and TRBJ2-5, with no clear D. The V gene's germline CDR1 is MNHNY and CDR2 SVGAGI (reference sequence). This CDR3 is built from 13 residues. V was clipped by 3 bases and J by 3 bases, with 8 bases between them. The CDR3 sequence: CASSYLGKETQYF. In nucleotides, the CDR3 is TGTGCCAGCAGTTATTTGGGTAAAGAGACCCAGTACTTC.

This clonotype appeared a few times. The chain is built from TRBV18 and TRBJ2-1; TRBD1 might be the D (5 bases). CDR3 length: 14 residues. Germline CDR1 and CDR2: KGHSH and LQKENI. Trimming removed 2 bases from V and 5 bases from J, with 10 bases in between. The CDR3 loop is CASSPKTDNNEQFF. The CDR3 nucleotides are TGTGCCAGCTCACCAAAGACAGACAACAATGAGCAGTTCTTC.

This clonotype appeared a few times. DNA of the CDR3: TGTGCCAGCAGCTTGGAGGTAGAGTACAATGAGCAGTTCTTC. Protein sequence: CASSLEVEYNEQFF. The chain carries TRBV5-6 and TRBJ2-1, with unresolved D. The V end lost 0 bases, the J end lost 4 bases, and 8 bases lay between the germline ends. Germline V gives CDR1 SGHDT, CDR2 YYEEEE. This CDR3 region has 14 residues.